The clone carrying this T cell receptor (beta chain) was seen at least ten times. The antigen remains undetermined. The data were obtained in a study of CD8 T cells in ankylosing spondylitis. Notes on the study in general: Matched ankylosing spondylitis synovial fluid reportedly contained a significantly enriched population of disease-linked clones. In peripheral blood, disease-linked CD8+ clones occurred at relatively low frequencies. Seemingly characteristic of ankylosing spondylitis blood was a TCR beta motif consisting of eight highly homologous variants.

V was trimmed by 0 bases and J by 0 bases, leaving 7 bases between them. The CDR3 is 15 amino acids. Per germline, CDR1 SGDLS and CDR2 YYNGEE. The authors made TCR beta libraries by quantitative 5'-RACE with molecular barcodes. MiXCR was run by TCRdb on the 5' RACE reads, yielding one entry per CDR3 protein. The table lists roughly 42,000 distinct CDR3 sequences, roughly 2.5% of them singletons. This TCR came from a male donor with ankylosing spondylitis or in good health (not recorded which). The chain is built from TRBV9 and TRBJ2-4; unclear D gene. The sequenced sample consisted of blood, either unsorted or a sorted T cell fraction (not recorded which). CDR3 protein: CASSVGTVAKNIQYF. The CDR3 DNA sequence: TGTGCCAGCAGCGTAGGTACGGTAGCCAAAAACATTCAGTACTTC.